This entry lists 3 T cell receptor beta chains sequenced from one sample in a study of tumor T cells in aggressive B-cell lymphoma. The assay was immunoSEQ multiplex PCR, and TCRdb's table has in-frame clones only and misses some. There are around 1,700 clones in the sample; more than 80% occur only once, and approximately 8% lies in the top ten. The sample comprised tumor tissue. Receptors were obtained from an adult with diffuse large B cell lymphoma.

This rearrangement joins TRBV4-1 to TRBJ2-5, with 11 nucleotides matching TRBD2. The trim removed 4 bases at V and 5 bases at J, leaving 9 bases unmatched. Per the germline V gene, CDR1 is MGHRA and CDR2 is YSYEKL. The CDR3 runs 16 residues. In DNA form, the CDR3 reads TGCGCCAGCAGCCGTTATAGCGGGAGGGCCTGGGAGACCCAGTACTTC. It specifies CASSRYSGRAWETQYF.

The rearrangement joins TRBV15 to TRBJ2-5, with unresolved D. Deletions cut 8 bases from V and 1 base from J, with 11 bases between. This CDR3 is 13 amino acids long. Looked up from germline, CDR1 is LNHNV and CDR2 is YYDKDF (reference sequence). The CDR3 reads CATGADPQETQYF. CDR3 DNA: TGTGCCACCGGTGCGGATCCCCAAGAGACCCAGTACTTC.

The rearrangement uses TRBV9 and TRBJ1-1; tentative D call: TRBD1 (5 bases). V was trimmed by 0 bases and J by 7 bases, leaving 7 bases between them. CDR3 length equals 12 residues. Germline V gives CDR1 SGDLS, CDR2 YYNGEE. CDR3 nucleotides: TGTGCCAGCAGCGTAGTAACAGGTGAAGCTTTCTTT. It encodes CASSVVTGEAFF.